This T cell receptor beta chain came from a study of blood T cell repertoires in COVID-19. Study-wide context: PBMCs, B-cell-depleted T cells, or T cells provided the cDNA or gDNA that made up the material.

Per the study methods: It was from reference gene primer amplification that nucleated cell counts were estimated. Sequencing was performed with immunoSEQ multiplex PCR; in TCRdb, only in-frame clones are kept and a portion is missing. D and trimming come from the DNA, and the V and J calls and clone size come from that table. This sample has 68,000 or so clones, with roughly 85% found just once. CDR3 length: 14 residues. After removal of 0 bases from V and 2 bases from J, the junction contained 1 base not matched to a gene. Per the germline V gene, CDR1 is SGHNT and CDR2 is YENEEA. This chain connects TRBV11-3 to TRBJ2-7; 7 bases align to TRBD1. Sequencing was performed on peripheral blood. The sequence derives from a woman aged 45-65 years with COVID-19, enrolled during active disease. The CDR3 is CASSLEGQTYEQYF. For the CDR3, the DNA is TGTGCCAGCAGCTTAGAGGGACAGACCTACGAGCAGTACTTC.